The 20 T cell receptor beta chains reported below all come from one sample, sequenced in a study of blood T cell repertoires in COVID-19. Assay: immunoSEQ multiplex PCR; the TCRdb copy retains only in-frame clones and omits some. The sample contains about 50,000 clones, 86% of which appear only once. Sequenced: peripheral blood. Every receptor here comes from a woman in her sixties with acute or convalescent COVID-19.

The J gene is TRBJ1-6, the V gene TRBV19; weak D call: TRBD1 (5 bases). V lost 6 bases, J lost 7 bases, and 16 bases lay in between. CDR3 size: 15 residues. Germline V gene lookup returns CDR1 LNHDA and CDR2 SQIVND (reference sequence). The CDR3 nucleotides are TGTGCCAGTAGGGAGGGGAATATGGTGAATTCACCCCTCCACTTT. It specifies CASREGNMVNSPLHF. Complete variable domain (other parts from reference TRBV19 and TRBJ1-6): DGGITQSPKYLFRKEGQNVTLSCEQNLNHDAMYWYRQDPGQGLRLIYYSQIVNDFQKGDIAEGYSVSREKKESFPLTVTSAQKNPTAFYLCASREGNMVNSPLHFGNGTRLTVT.

V and J are TRBV5-1 and TRBJ2-1; TRBD1 matches at 10 bases. V was pared by 0 bases and J by 0 bases, with 6 bases of the junction left unmatched. From germline, CDR1 is SGHRS and CDR2 YFSETQ. This CDR3 spans 18 amino acids. The CDR3 DNA reads as TGCGCCAGCAGCTTGGTGGGACAGGGGTCGTACTCCTACAATGAGCAGTTCTTC. Its translation is CASSLVGQGSYSYNEQFF.

This chain connects TRBV6-5 to TRBJ1-4; a possible D gene is TRBD1 (5 bases). Germline CDR1 MNHEY, CDR2 SVGAGI. The CDR3 contains 15 residues. Trimming removed 8 bases at V and 1 base at J, with 14 bases between. This CDR3 is CASSSNRITNEKLFF. CDR3 DNA: TGTGCCAGCTCCTCAAACAGGATAACTAATGAAAAACTGTTTTTT.

In this sample, this clone turned up once. DNA for the CDR3: TGTGCCAGCAGCTTATCGGTCGGGGTGGGGAGCATGAACACTGAAGCTTTCTTT. This sequence encodes CASSLSVGVGSMNTEAFF. V usage is TRBV13 and J usage is TRBJ1-1; D gene unclear. Germline CDR1 and CDR2: PRHDT and FYEKMQ (reference sequence). This CDR3 is built from 18 residues. V was clipped by 2 bases and J by 0 bases, with 19 bases between them.

The chain employs TRBV5-4 and TRBJ1-2; a weak D match, TRBD1 (6 bases). The CDR3 has 15 amino acids. CDR1 is SGHNT, CDR2 YYREEE, per germline (reference sequence). The V and J ends lost 4 bases and 2 bases respectively, with 15 bases between them. The CDR3 nucleotides read TGTGCCAGCAGCCAAGACAGGCTAAACAACTATGGCTACACCTTC. Amino acids: CASSQDRLNNYGYTF.

The genes are TRBV7-2 and TRBJ2-7, with 7 positions matching TRBD2. Per the germline V gene, CDR1 is SGHTA and CDR2 is FQGNSA. V gave up 5 bases and J gave up 0 bases; unmatched junction bases: 7. CDR3 length equals 15 residues. The CDR3, as DNA: TGTGCCAGCAGCCGGCGGACTAGGCTCTCCTACGAGCAGTACTTC. The encoded protein is CASSRRTRLSYEQYF.

The V call is TRBV10-2, the J call TRBJ1-4; 9 bases map to TRBD1. This CDR3 has 16 residues. Germline V gene lookup returns CDR1 WSHSY and CDR2 SAAADI. J gave up 2 bases and V 3 bases, and 4 bases lay outside the gene matches. CDR3 sequence reads: CASSDLGTGTNEKLFF. The CDR3 nucleotides are TGCGCCAGCAGTGACCTAGGGACAGGGACTAATGAAAAACTGTTTTTT.

The chain combines TRBV24-1 with TRBJ2-3, with 8 bases lining up with TRBD1. CDR1 and CDR2 (germline): KGHDR, SFDVKD. This CDR3 spans 18 amino acids. The junction had 16 bases not matched to a gene; V was cut back by 4 bases and J by 5 bases. CDR3 in amino acids: CATSDPQSGQGVVDTQYF. In nucleotides, the CDR3 is TGTGCCACCAGTGACCCGCAATCTGGACAGGGTGTTGTAGATACGCAGTATTTT.

The chain is built from TRBV3-1 (or the pseudogene TRBV3-2) and TRBJ1-5; no reliable D call. CDR1 LGHDT and CDR2 YNNKEL come from the germline V gene (reference sequence). The CDR3 has 19 amino acids. V was cut by 2 bases and J by 1 base, with 21 bases left in between. This chain's CDR3 is CASSQLRPTGSPSNQPQHF. Written as DNA, the CDR3 is TGTGCCAGCAGCCAACTACGACCGACCGGGAGTCCAAGCAATCAGCCCCAGCATTTT.

The chain has TRBV5-6 and TRBJ1-2, with 8 bases lining up with TRBD1. The germline V gene has CDR1 SGHDT and CDR2 YYEEEE. The length of the CDR3 is 13 residues. V lost 5 bases, J lost 7 bases, and 7 bases stayed unmatched. The DNA for the CDR3 is TGTGCCAGCAGAACGACAGGGGAGGGTGGCTACACCTTC. Its protein is CASRTTGEGGYTF. Drawing the rest from reference TRBV5-6 and TRBJ1-2, the complete variable domain is DAGVTQSPTHLIKTRGQQVTLRCSPKSGHDTVSWYQQALGQGPQFIFQYYEEEERQRGNFPDRFSGHQFPNYSSELNVNALLLGDSALYLCASRTTGEGGYTFGSGTRLTVV.

This clone has only a few counts. This chain links TRBV2 with TRBJ2-2; 8 bases are shared with TRBD2. Trimming took 7 bases from V and 8 from J; bases not matched to a gene: 9. CDR3 length equals 14 residues. From germline, CDR1 is SNHLY and CDR2 FYNNEI. CDR3 loop: CASKTGGPSGELFF. The DNA for the CDR3 is TGTGCCAGCAAGACGGGAGGGCCTTCGGGGGAGCTGTTTTTT.

This clone showed up just once. The J gene is TRBJ2-1, the V gene TRBV27, with 8 bases matching TRBD2. This CDR3 has 16 residues. The germline V gene encodes CDR1 MNHEY and CDR2 SMNVEV (reference sequence). V was clipped by 4 bases and J by 6 bases; unmatched bases: 11. CDR3: CASSSSGTRRVNEQFF. As DNA, the CDR3 is TGTGCCAGCAGTTCCTCCGGGACTAGACGGGTCAATGAGCAGTTCTTC.

The chain combines TRBV5-1 with TRBJ1-6, with a tentative D call TRBD1 (6 bases). V dropped 4 bases and J dropped 5 bases, with 10 bases sitting between them. There are 14 residues in the CDR3. Looked up from germline, CDR1 is SGHRS and CDR2 is YFSETQ. CDR3 in amino acids: CASSRRQDNSPLHF. The DNA of the CDR3 is TGCGCCAGCAGCCGTCGACAGGATAATTCACCCCTCCACTTT.

Note on this clone: Other nucleotide sequences in the sample specify the same CDR3. DNA for the CDR3: TGTGCCAGCAACAAGATAGGCGGGAGGGCCGATGGGGAGCTGTTTTTT. Protein: CASNKIGGRADGELFF. The chain couples TRBV5-4 to TRBJ2-2, with TRBD2 identical over 9 bases. The CDR3 contains 16 residues. J was trimmed by 8 bases and V by 6 bases; bases with no gene match: 14. The germline V gene has CDR1 SGHNT and CDR2 YYREEE (reference sequence).

This chain connects TRBV7-3 to TRBJ2-3; D is possibly TRBD1 (6 bases). The CDR3 runs 15 residues. Germline assignment: CDR1 SGHTA and CDR2 FQGTGA. Deletions cut 5 bases from V and 0 bases from J, with 12 bases between. The CDR3 loop is CASSLSTGSTDTQYF. The CDR3, as DNA: TGTGCCAGCAGCCTTTCGACAGGTAGCACAGATACGCAGTATTTT.

This chain connects TRBV19 to TRBJ1-1; D ambiguous. Trimming removed 4 bases at V and 5 bases at J, with 14 bases between. The CDR3 sequence is 14 residues long. In germline, CDR1 is LNHDA, CDR2 SQIVND (reference sequence). The CDR3 sequence is CASSTGWSGTEAFF. The CDR3 nucleotides read TGTGCCAGTAGTACAGGATGGAGCGGGACTGAAGCTTTCTTT.

This rearrangement joins TRBV5-6 to TRBJ2-7, with TRBD2 identical over 12 bases. The V segment lost 6 bases and the J segment 3 bases; nucleotides outside the gene matches: 10. The CDR3 length is 16 residues. CDR1 SGHDT and CDR2 YYEEEE come from the germline V gene. The CDR3 DNA is TGTGCCAGCAACGTCAGACTAGCGGGGGCCCACTACGAGCAGTACTTC. Its translation is CASNVRLAGAHYEQYF. The full variable domain, rest sourced from reference TRBV5-6 and TRBJ2-7, is DAGVTQSPTHLIKTRGQQVTLRCSPKSGHDTVSWYQQALGQGPQFIFQYYEEEERQRGNFPDRFSGHQFPNYSSELNVNALLLGDSALYLCASNVRLAGAHYEQYFGPGTRLTVT.

This chain uses TRBV18 with TRBJ2-3; no firm D call. CDR1 is KGHSH, CDR2 LQKENI, per germline. Between the trimmed V and J ends, which lost 1 base and 0 bases, there was a span of 11 bases. This CDR3 comprises 16 residues. CDR3 nucleotides: TGTGCCAGCTCACCACGTAGTGTCACTAGCACAGATACGCAGTATTTT. It is translated as CASSPRSVTSTDTQYF.

The genes are TRBV28 and TRBJ1-5; TRBD1 matches 7 bases. The CDR3 covers 15 residues. CDR1 MDHEN and CDR2 SYDVKM come from the germline V gene. The junction had 7 bases not matched to a gene; V was cut back by 5 bases and J by 3 bases. CDR3 sequence: CASSAVDRDNQPQHF. In DNA form, the CDR3 reads TGTGCCAGCAGTGCCGTCGACAGGGACAATCAGCCCCAGCATTTT.

J is TRBJ2-7 and V is TRBV15, with TRBD2 matching over 13 bases. The CDR3 contains 14 residues. Trimming cost V 6 bases and J 6 bases; bases outside gene matches: 5. Germline V CDR1 and CDR2: LNHNV, YYDKDF (reference sequence). In DNA form, the CDR3 reads TGTGCCACCAGTACGGGACTAGCGGGAACCGAGCAGTACTTC. It is translated as CATSTGLAGTEQYF.